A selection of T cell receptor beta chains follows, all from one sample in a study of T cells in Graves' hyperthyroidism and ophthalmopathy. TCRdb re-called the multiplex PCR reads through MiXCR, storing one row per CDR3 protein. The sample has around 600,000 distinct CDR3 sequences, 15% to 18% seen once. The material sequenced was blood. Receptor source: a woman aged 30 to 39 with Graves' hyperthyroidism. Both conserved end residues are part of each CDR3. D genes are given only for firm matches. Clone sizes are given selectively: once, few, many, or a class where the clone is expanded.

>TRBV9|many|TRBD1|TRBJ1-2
TGTGCCAGCAGCGAGACTTCCGGACAGGGAGGCTATGGCTACACCTTC
CASSETSGQGGYGYTF
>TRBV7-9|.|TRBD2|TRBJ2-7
TGTGCCAGCAGCTTACCCCCAGCGGGGAGCTCCTACGAGCAGTACTTC
CASSLPPAGSSYEQYF
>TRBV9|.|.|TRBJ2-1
TGTGCCAGCAGCACCCAAACAGGAGACTCCTACAATGAGCAGTTCTTC
CASSTQTGDSYNEQFF
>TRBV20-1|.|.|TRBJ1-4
TGCAGTGCTAGAGATTTAGGGTTTGAAGAAAAACTGTTTTTT
CSARDLGFEEKLFF
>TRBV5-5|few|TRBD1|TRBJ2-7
TGTGCCAGCAGCAGCGACCGGGACAGGGGACTCGAGCAGTACTTC
CASSSDRDRGLEQYF
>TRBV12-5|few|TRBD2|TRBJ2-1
TGTGCTAATGGTTTGGTCCAAGGACTAGCGGGACAAAATGAGCAGTTCTTC
CANGLVQGLAGQNEQFF
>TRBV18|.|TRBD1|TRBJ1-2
TGTGCCAGCTCACCAAATTCACCCGGGACAGCCTATGGCTACACCTTC
CASSPNSPGTAYGYTF
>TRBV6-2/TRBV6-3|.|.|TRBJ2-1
TGTGCCAGCAGCCACCAGTTTGGGGGCCCAAGCAATGAGCAGTTCTTC
CASSHQFGGPSNEQFF
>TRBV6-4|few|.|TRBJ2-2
TGTGCCAGCAGTGAGAGGCAGGGTCCCGGGGAGCTGTTTTTT
CASSERQGPGELFF
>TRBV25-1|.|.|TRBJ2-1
TGTGCCAGCAGTGAACCGGGGGTCCACAATGAGCAGTTCTTC
CASSEPGVHNEQFF
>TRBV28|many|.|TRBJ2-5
TGTGCCATCGGTTACGGGAACAGGGTTCGAGAGACCCAGTACTTC
CAIGYGNRVRETQYF
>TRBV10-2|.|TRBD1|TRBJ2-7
TGCGCCAGCAGTGCGGGACAGGGGAACGAGCAGTACTTC
CASSAGQGNEQYF
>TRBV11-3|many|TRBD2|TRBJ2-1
TGTGCCAGCAGCCGGACTAGCGGGACTGAACAGTTCTTC
CASSRTSGTEQFF
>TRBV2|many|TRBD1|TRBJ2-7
TGTGCCAGCACCCATGGGACAGAGAGTTACGAGCAGTACTTC
CASTHGTESYEQYF
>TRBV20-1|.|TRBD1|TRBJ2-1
TGCAGTGCAAGACAGGGGTTCACGCAGTTCTTC
CSARQGFTQFF
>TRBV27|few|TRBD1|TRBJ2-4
TGTGCCAGCAGTTCCATCGACAGGGACAAAAACATTCAGTACTTC
CASSSIDRDKNIQYF
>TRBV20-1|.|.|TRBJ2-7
TGCAGTGCTAGAGATCCCCTGATCACTCCCACCTACGAGCAGTACTTC
CSARDPLITPTYEQYF
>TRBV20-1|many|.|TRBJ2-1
TGCAGTGCAAGTTTCGGAAGCGATGAGCAGTTCTTC
CSASFGSDEQFF
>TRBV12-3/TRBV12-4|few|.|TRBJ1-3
TGTGCCAGCAGTTTACGGCCAGACTCTGGAAACACCATATATTTT
CASSLRPDSGNTIYF
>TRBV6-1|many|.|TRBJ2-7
TGTGCCAGCAGTGAGTGGACATCATACGAGCAGTACTTC
CASSEWTSYEQYF
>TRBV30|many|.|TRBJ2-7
TGTGCCTGGAGTCGATCCTACGAGCAGTACTTC
CAWSRSYEQYF
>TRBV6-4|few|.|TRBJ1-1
TGTGCCAGATCGGTGGGCATGAACACTGAAGCTTTCTTT
CARSVGMNTEAFF
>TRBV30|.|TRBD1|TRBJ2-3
TGTGCCTGGAGGTTGGGACAGTACACAGATACGCAGTATTTT
CAWRLGQYTDTQYF
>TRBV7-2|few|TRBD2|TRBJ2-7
TGTGCCAGCAGAGCGGGGGGGGGGGGAGGGGAGCAGTACTTC
CASRAGGGGGEQYF
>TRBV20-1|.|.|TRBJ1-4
TGCAGTGCTAGAGATCCCCTTGCAGGAGGGAGAAATGAAAAACTGTTTTTT
CSARDPLAGGRNEKLFF
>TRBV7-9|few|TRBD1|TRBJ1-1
TGTGCCAGCAGCCCCCCCTTTCAGGGGGACACTGAAGCTTTCTTT
CASSPPFQGDTEAFF
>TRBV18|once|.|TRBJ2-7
TGTGCCAGCTCACCTGACAGAAGGCATAACGAGCAGTACTTC
CASSPDRRHNEQYF
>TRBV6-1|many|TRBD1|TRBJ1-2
TGTGCCAGCAGTGAACTATGGACAGGAAACTATGGCTACACCTTC
CASSELWTGNYGYTF
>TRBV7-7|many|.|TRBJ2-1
TGTGCCAGCAGCCGAATCGCCGGGAGTTTGAATGAGCAGTTCTTC
CASSRIAGSLNEQFF
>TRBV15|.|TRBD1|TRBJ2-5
TGTGCCACCTCCTTGGGACAGGGGACCCAGTACTTC
CATSLGQGTQYF
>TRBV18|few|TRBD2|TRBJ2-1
TGTGCCAGCTCAGGGGGTAGCGGGAGAAGCACCTACAATGAGCAGTTCTTC
CASSGGSGRSTYNEQFF
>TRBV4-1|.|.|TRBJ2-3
TGCGCCAGCCACCAAGATCGGGATACGCAGTATTTT
CASHQDRDTQYF
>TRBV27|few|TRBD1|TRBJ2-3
TGTGCCAGCAGCCAAACAGGGGTGGATACGCAGTATTTT
CASSQTGVDTQYF
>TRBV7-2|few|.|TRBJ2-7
TGTGCCAGCAGCTTACCCGGGGTCGCCTACGAGCAGTACTTC
CASSLPGVAYEQYF
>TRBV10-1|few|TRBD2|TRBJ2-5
TGCGCCAGCAGTGAGTCGACTAGCGAAGAGACCCAGTACTTC
CASSESTSEETQYF